This T cell receptor (beta chain) emerged from a study of blood T cell repertoires in COVID-19. Study in general: Sources were T cells, B-cell-depleted T cells, or PBMCs; the material itself was cDNA or gDNA.

Clones were sequenced by immunoSEQ multiplex PCR, and TCRdb holds only the in-frame ones, with some missing. The table records about 170,000 clones, approximately 86% of them present only once. The CDR3 totals 13 residues. Germline V gene sequence: CDR1 SNHLY, CDR2 FYNNEI. To note about this clone: The junction departs from germline at one end; a sequencing error may be responsible.

This sequence joins TRBV2 and TRBJ2-7, with D tentatively TRBD2 (5 bases). The source is a man in his 70s with acute or convalescent COVID-19. The sample consisted of peripheral blood. The CDR3 nucleotides are TGTGCCAGCACTGAACTAGTCATGGGCGAGCAGTACTTC. This gives the protein CASTELVMGEQYF. Supplemented by reference TRBV2 and TRBJ2-7, the full variable domain reads EPEVTQTPSHQVTQMGQEVILRCVPISNHLYFYWYRQILGQKVEFLVSFYNNEISEKSEIFDDQFSVERPDGSNFTLKIRSTKLEDSAMYFCASTELVMGEQYFGPGTRLTVT.